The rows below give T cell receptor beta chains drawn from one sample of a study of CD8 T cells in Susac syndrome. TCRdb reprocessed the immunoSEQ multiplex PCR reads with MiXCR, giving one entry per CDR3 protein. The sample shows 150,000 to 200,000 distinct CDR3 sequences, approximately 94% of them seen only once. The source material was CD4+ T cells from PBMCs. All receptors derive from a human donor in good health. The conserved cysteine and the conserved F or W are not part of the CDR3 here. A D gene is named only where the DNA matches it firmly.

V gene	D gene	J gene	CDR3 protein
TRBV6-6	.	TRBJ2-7	ASREGQRPYEQY
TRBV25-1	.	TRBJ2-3	ASSGAGTSTDTQY
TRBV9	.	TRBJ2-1	ASSVGQHYNEQF
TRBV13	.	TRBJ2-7	ASSDSGSSYEQY
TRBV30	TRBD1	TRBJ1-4	AWSVVWDSLATNEKLF
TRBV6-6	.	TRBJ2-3	ASSIRKADLTDTQY
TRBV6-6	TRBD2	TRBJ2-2	ASSYPTAGVEELF
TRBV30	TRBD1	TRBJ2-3	ACEGQATDTQY
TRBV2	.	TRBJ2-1	ASSLQGGDEQF
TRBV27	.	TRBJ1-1	ASSSLKGRHTEAF
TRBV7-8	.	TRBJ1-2	ASSRWGGDGYT
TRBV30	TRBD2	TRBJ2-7	AWSGGTSLEQY
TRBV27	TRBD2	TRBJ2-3	ASSLIGLGLAGSTDTQY
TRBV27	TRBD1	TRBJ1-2	ASSSHRKTGASGYT
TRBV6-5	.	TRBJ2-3	ASRREPTDTQY
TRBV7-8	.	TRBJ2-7	ASSYTMEQY
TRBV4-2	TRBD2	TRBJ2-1	ASRLGLAGNEQF
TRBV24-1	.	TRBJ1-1	ATSARFNTEAF
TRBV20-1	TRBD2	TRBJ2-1	SVTFRLAGAKSSSYNEQF
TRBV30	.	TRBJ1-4	AWAGSANEKLF
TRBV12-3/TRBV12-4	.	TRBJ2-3	ASSNGIGGSDTQY
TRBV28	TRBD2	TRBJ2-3	ASSRAGVGDTQY
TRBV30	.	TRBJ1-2	AWSERDGYT
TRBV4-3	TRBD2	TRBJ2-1	ASSQDLTSDEQF
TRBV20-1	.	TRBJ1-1	SPSPMNTEAF
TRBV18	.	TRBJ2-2	ASSLGKNTGELF